This T cell receptor beta chain emerged from a study of T cells expressing NK-cell markers. Study in general: Seropositivity for HCMV was found in seven of the eight sequenced donors, with one seronegative.

Regarding the study as a whole: In about six donors, dominant NKG2C+ clonotypes were roughly 1.0-7.5% of CD8+ T cells. For several donors, these clonotypes were likewise the leading ones in the CD3+CD56-NKG2C+ fraction.

Germline values: CDR1 ENHRY, CDR2 SYGVKD. The CDR3 covers 13 residues. TCR beta cDNA was made by 5'RACE template switching with UMIs. TCRdb reprocessed the 5' RACE reads, keeping one entry per CDR3 protein, no DNA. Its clone listing holds about 390,000 distinct CDR3 sequences. On this clonotype itself: What it binds is unknown.

This TCR derives from a woman between 45 and 60 years old in good health. The V call is TRBV10-3, the J call TRBJ2-4; checking the TCRdb D call of TRBD2 is not possible without DNA. The sample comprised blood T cells: a sorted CD56 or NKG2C T cell subset, CD4+ or CD8+ T cells, or bulk PBMC T cells (not recorded which). CDR3 in amino acids: CAIKEAGGFIQYF.